The 8 T cell receptor beta chains presented below share a single source sample, sequenced in a study of T cell responses to AZD1222 COVID-19 vaccine. Only in-frame clones appear in the TCRdb table, and some are missing; sequencing was by immunoSEQ multiplex PCR. The sample includes 100,000 to 150,000 clones, about 90% of them seen just once. The material was peripheral blood, obtained on day 0 of MenACWY control vaccination. These receptors originate from an adult in good health.

CDR3: CASSPQVSYEQYF. Here the CDR3 DNA reads TGTGCCAGCAGCCCACAGGTATCCTACGAGCAGTACTTC. The chain is built from TRBV7-3 and TRBJ2-7; D is perhaps TRBD1 (5 bases). The CDR3 runs to 13 residues. From germline, CDR1 is SGHTA and CDR2 FQGTGA. V was trimmed by 5 bases and J by 1 base, leaving 9 bases between them.

V usage is TRBV6-5 and J usage is TRBJ1-4, with no clear D. There are 13 residues in the CDR3. V lost 5 bases and J lost 2, with 6 bases in between. Per germline, CDR1 MNHEY and CDR2 SVGAGI. DNA of the CDR3: TGTGCCAGCAGTATAGACACTAATGAAAAACTGTTTTTT. Its translation is CASSIDTNEKLFF.

The V call is TRBV29-1, the J call TRBJ1-1; D is perhaps TRBD1 (6 bases). This CDR3 contains 15 residues. V lost 7 bases and J lost 2, with 20 bases in between. Germline V CDR1 and CDR2: SQVTM, ANQGSEA. The CDR3, as DNA: TGCAGCGAGAGGGGGGGCGCGGGGTTTAACACTGAAGCTTTCTTT. It yields the protein CSERGGAGFNTEAFF. The whole variable domain, remainder taken from reference TRBV29-1 and TRBJ1-1, is SAVISQKPSRDICQRGTSLTIQCQVDSQVTMMFWYRQQPGQSLTLIATANQGSEATYESGFVIDKFPISRPNLTFSTLTVSNMSPEDSSIYLCSERGGAGFNTEAFFGQGTRLTVV.

This clone has just a few counts. The genes are TRBV7-9 and TRBJ2-7, with 9 bases fitting TRBD1. The V and J ends lost 4 bases and 6 bases, in that order; junction bases with no gene match: 7. Germline lookup yields CDR1 SEHNR and CDR2 FQNEAQ (reference sequence). The CDR3 is 14 amino acids. The CDR3 DNA reads TGTGCCAGCAGCTCCGGACAGGGGTGGTTCGAGCAGTACTTC. Translated, it gives CASSSGQGWFEQYF.

The rearrangement links TRBV6-2 or TRBV6-3 to TRBJ2-2; no clear D gene. This CDR3 is built from 14 residues. Trimming cost V 0 bases and J 2 bases, with 4 bases left between them. Germline V CDR1 and CDR2: MNHEY, SVGEGT. DNA of the CDR3: TGTGCCAGCAGTTACTCTGGAAACACCGGGGAGCTGTTTTTT. This translates into CASSYSGNTGELFF.

J is TRBJ2-7 and V is TRBV5-4; no firm D call. Trimming stripped 1 base from V and 6 bases from J, with 17 bases between. The germline V gene has CDR1 SGHNT and CDR2 YYREEE (reference sequence). The CDR3 loop spans 15 amino acids. The CDR3 region is CASSLRTPVRVEQYF. The CDR3 DNA reads as TGTGCCAGCAGCTTGAGGACCCCTGTGAGAGTCGAGCAGTACTTC.

The chain uses TRBV5-5 and TRBJ1-4, with D possibly TRBD1 on 5 matching bases. The germline CDR1 and CDR2 sequences are SGHKS and YYEKEE (reference sequence). CDR3 length: 15 residues. Trimming took 0 bases from V and 8 from J, leaving 14 bases between them. The chain's CDR3 is CASSLGGTEREKLFF. The CDR3, as DNA: TGTGCCAGCAGCTTGGGCGGGACGGAAAGGGAAAAACTGTTTTTT.

The CDR3: CASSSAAQETQYF. DNA for the CDR3: TGTGCCAGTAGTTCCGCCGCCCAAGAGACCCAGTACTTC. This chain uses TRBV19 with TRBJ2-5; no definite D call. With 5 bases removed from V and 1 base from J, the gap between germline ends came to 8 bases. Germline-derived CDR1 and CDR2 are LNHDA and SQIVND (reference sequence). CDR3 size: 13 residues.